Shown below are 18 T cell receptor beta chains from a single sample sequenced in a study of early T cells in non-severe SARS-CoV-2 infection. TCRdb redid the calling of the 5' RACE reads with MiXCR, one entry per CDR3 protein. The table lists fewer than 35,000 distinct CDR3 sequences, about 5.7% of them singletons, with about 5.3% in the top ten. The sequenced sample was whole blood. The receptors were sampled from an adult who was a healthcare worker with PCR-confirmed SARS-CoV-2 infection or an uninfected control (not recorded which).

In its sample, this clonotype was seen many times. V gene TRBV12-5 combines with J gene TRBJ2-1, with D possibly matching TRBD2 (5 bases). Germline CDR1 reads LGHNT; CDR2 reads FRNRAP. Trimming shortened V by 0 bases and J by 2 bases, and 14 bases separated the two germline ends. The CDR3 runs to 17 residues. CDR3 in DNA: TGTGCTAGTGGTTTGGTACTAGGGAGACCCACCTACAATGAGCAGTTCTTC. Encoded protein: CASGLVLGRPTYNEQFF.

This clonotype was seen many times. The chain combines TRBV30 with TRBJ2-3, with 7 bases aligning to TRBD1. The CDR3 has 14 amino acids. The germline gives CDR1 GTSNPN, CDR2 SVGIG (reference sequence). V gave up 4 bases and J gave up 2 bases; unmatched junction bases: 6. CDR3 in DNA: TGTGCCTGGACACCGGGACAGTACACAGATACGCAGTATTTT. Protein: CAWTPGQYTDTQYF.

This clonotype was observed at least ten times. The chain uses TRBV20-1 and TRBJ2-3; 9 bases agree with TRBD2. This CDR3 has 18 residues. Germline V lookup: CDR1 DFQATT, CDR2 SNEGSKA (reference sequence). The V and J ends lost 0 bases and 5 bases, in that order; junction bases with no gene match: 15. The CDR3 loop is CSARDPTPGLARQDTQYF. As DNA, the CDR3 is TGCAGTGCTAGAGACCCTACCCCGGGACTAGCCCGTCAAGATACGCAGTATTTT.

In this sample, this clonotype turned up many times. The gene calls are TRBV7-2 and TRBJ1-2, with 9 bases that match TRBD1. Trimming removed 4 bases from V and 4 bases from J; junction bases left unmatched: 10. Germline V gives CDR1 SGHTA, CDR2 FQGNSA. This CDR3 has 16 amino acids. DNA of the CDR3: TGTGCCAGCAGCTCTAGGGGGGGACAGGGACCCTATGGCTACACCTTC. It is translated as CASSSRGGQGPYGYTF.

Many counts were recorded for this clonotype. The chain couples TRBV7-6 to TRBJ2-5; D not resolved. V was clipped by 0 bases and J by 3 bases, with 5 bases between them. CDR3 length: 13 residues. The V gene's germline CDR1 is SGHVS and CDR2 FNYEAQ. The CDR3 bases are TGTGCCAGCAGCTTAGCGATCAAAGAGACCCAGTACTTC. It codes for CASSLAIKETQYF.

This clonotype came up a few times. The chain has TRBV7-2 and TRBJ2-3; D gene unclear. Germline V CDR1 and CDR2: SGHTA, FQGNSA. This CDR3 is 13 amino acids long. The V gene lost 4 bases and the J gene lost 9 bases, with 14 bases spanning the gap. The CDR3 region is CASSSLSRRTQYF. CDR3 DNA: TGTGCCAGCAGCTCCCTCTCTAGGCGGACGCAGTATTTT.

This clonotype was recorded at least ten times. This chain links TRBV11-2 with TRBJ2-7; no clear D gene. Per germline, CDR1 SGHAT and CDR2 FQNNGV. The CDR3 is 13 residues long. The ends were cut back, 5 bases at V and 1 base at J, with 9 bases in the middle. The CDR3 region is CASSPGPSYEQYV. The CDR3 region has the DNA TGTGCCAGCAGCCCCGGTCCTTCCTACGAGCAGTACGTC.

CDR3 sequence reads: CASSQDLAVDTQYF. The CDR3 region has the DNA TGTGCCAGCAGCCAAGATTTGGCAGTAGATACGCAGTATTTT. The V and J genes are TRBV4-2 and TRBJ2-3; no definite D call. Germline-derived CDR1 and CDR2 are LGHNA and YNFKEQ. The CDR3 length is 14 residues. V dropped 0 bases and J dropped 5 bases, with 9 bases sitting between them.

The table lists this clonotype with many counts. In DNA form, the CDR3 reads TGTGCCAGCAGTTTATACGGGACAGGGGGCAACAGCGACGAGCAGTACGTC. Its translation: CASSLYGTGGNSDEQYV. The chain joins TRBV12-3 or TRBV12-4 to TRBJ2-7, with 12 bases matching TRBD1. V lost 2 bases, J lost 5 bases, and 10 bases stayed unmatched. The CDR3 has 17 residues.

Only a few counts were recorded for this clonotype. The V gene is TRBV7-9, the J gene TRBJ1-2; D remains ambiguous. The V gene's germline CDR1 is SEHNR and CDR2 FQNEAQ (reference sequence). Trimming left V 5 bases short and J 8 bases short, with 15 bases between. This CDR3 region has 13 residues. In nucleotides, the CDR3 is TGTGCCAGCAGCCCGGACGGGATTAAGGGCTACACCTTC. This codes for CASSPDGIKGYTF.

This clonotype was picked up many times. The chain links TRBV27 to TRBJ2-5; 12 bases are shared with TRBD2. J was trimmed by 2 bases and V by 6 bases; bases with no gene match: 7. Germline-derived CDR1 and CDR2 are MNHEY and SMNVEV (reference sequence). The length of the CDR3 is 16 residues. The CDR3 bases are TGTGCCAGCAGCTGGGGGCTAGCGGGAGGGCAAGAGACCCAGTACTTC. It specifies CASSWGLAGGQETQYF.

This chain uses TRBV7-9 with TRBJ2-5; tentative D call: TRBD1 (5 bases). The CDR3 runs 14 residues. Germline CDR1 and CDR2: SEHNR and FQNEAQ (reference sequence). V dropped 3 bases and J dropped 5 bases, with 13 bases sitting between them. The CDR3 reads CASSLAGSSETQYF. The CDR3 coding sequence is TGTGCCAGCAGCTTGGCAGGGTCTTCGGAGACCCAGTACTTC.

This clonotype was found many times. This chain uses TRBV9 with TRBJ2-7; 9 bases map to TRBD1. After removal of 4 bases from V and 3 bases from J, the junction contained 8 bases not matched to a gene. CDR3 length: 15 amino acids. Germline assignment: CDR1 SGDLS and CDR2 YYNGEE. CDR3 DNA sequence: TGTGCCAGCAGCCCGGGACAGGGAAGGTTCTACGAGCAGTACTTC. This sequence encodes CASSPGQGRFYEQYF. The complete variable domain, with remaining parts taken from reference TRBV9 and TRBJ2-7, reads DSGVTQTPKHLITATGQRVTLRCSPRSGDLSVYWYQQSLDQGLQFLIQYYNGEERAKGNILERFSAQQFPDLHSELNLSSLELGDSALYFCASSPGQGRFYEQYFGPGTRLTVT.

In its sample, this clonotype was seen many times. V and J are TRBV12-3 or TRBV12-4 and TRBJ2-1, with TRBD2 identical over 11 bases. The CDR3 has 16 residues. Unmatched junction bases numbered 8, after V lost 7 bases and J lost 3 bases. CDR3 in DNA: TGTGCCAGCATCCCAAAGCTAGCGGGAGGCTACAATGAGCAGTTCTTC. Encoded protein: CASIPKLAGGYNEQFF.

This clonotype was seen ten or more times. V usage is TRBV24-1 and J usage is TRBJ2-1; D not resolved. CDR1 is KGHDR and CDR2 is SFDVKD in the germline V gene. The CDR3 spans 9 residues. The V gene lost 0 bases and the J gene lost 14 bases, with 1 base spanning the gap. The CDR3 DNA follows: TGTGCCACCAGTGATTTGGAGTTCTTC. Translated: CATSDLEFF.

The chain combines TRBV29-1 with TRBJ1-2; TRBD1 is a possible D gene (5 bases). The CDR3 extends over 12 amino acids. Germline V CDR1 and CDR2: SQVTM, ANQGSEA. Trimming cost V 4 bases and J 7 bases, with 13 bases left between them. The CDR3 sequence is CSVGTTGVGYTF. The CDR3 region has the DNA TGCAGCGTTGGGACAACTGGGGTTGGCTACACCTTC. The full variable domain, with the rest looked up from reference TRBV29-1 and TRBJ1-2, is SAVISQKPSRDICQRGTSLTIQCQVDSQVTMMFWYRQQPGQSLTLIATANQGSEATYESGFVIDKFPISRPNLTFSTLTVSNMSPEDSSIYLCSVGTTGVGYTFGSGTRLTVV.

This clonotype was seen many times. The gene calls are TRBV7-6 and TRBJ1-1; D is undetermined. CDR1 is SGHVS and CDR2 is FNYEAQ in the germline V gene. The CDR3 totals 13 residues. The V gene lost 3 bases and the J gene lost 3 bases, with 8 bases spanning the gap. Here the CDR3 reads CASSLGSYTEAFF. The CDR3 DNA follows: TGTGCCAGCAGCTTGGGCTCCTACACTGAAGCTTTCTTT.

This clonotype was detected ten times or more. The J gene is TRBJ1-1, the V gene TRBV5-4, with D possibly TRBD1 on 5 matching bases. Germline V gene sequence: CDR1 SGHNT, CDR2 YYREEE (reference sequence). This CDR3 comprises 15 residues. V dropped 0 bases and J dropped 3 bases, with 12 bases sitting between them. CDR3 bases: TGTGCCAGCAGCTTGGGATTGGGGGTATACACTGAAGCTTTCTTT. This encodes CASSLGLGVYTEAFF.